This T cell receptor beta chain was captured in a study of blood T cells in healthy people across ages. CDR1 is LGHNA, CDR2 YNFKEQ, per germline. Trimming took off 0 bases at V and 5 bases at J, with 11 bases between the two ends. CDR3 length: 15 amino acids. Only a few counts were recorded for this clonotype. The second PCR ran about 6 to 12 cycles with a sample-barcoded 5' primer and J-beta primers. Carrying 12 random nucleotides, a template-switch adaptor labeled each individual cDNA molecule. Each CDR3 protein gets one entry after TCRdb re-called the 5' RACE reads with MiXCR. Among around 1.7 million distinct CDR3 sequences, 28% were seen once, and the ten largest hold approximately 7.7%.

This chain joins TRBV4-2 and TRBJ2-1; D call uncertain. The sample comprised blood. The origin of this receptor is a woman aged 25-40 years in good health. In nucleotides, the CDR3 is TGTGCCAGCAGCCAAGAAGGTGGCCAAGACAATGAGCAGTTCTTC. This translates into CASSQEGGQDNEQFF.